This is a list of T cell receptor beta chains from one sample in a study of blood T cells in healthy people across ages. TCRdb passed the 5' RACE reads through MiXCR, listing each CDR3 protein once. The sample contains about 1.8 million distinct CDR3 sequences, around 48% of which appear only once. The sequencing sample was made of blood. Source of these receptors: a woman aged 35 to 49 in good health. Each CDR3 is given with its conserved first and last residue.

>TRBV20-1|TRBJ2-1
CSARGLAGPSYNEQFF
>TRBV27|TRBJ2-5
CASSPLAATTQETQYF
>TRBV29-1|TRBJ2-3
CSGRDRPVSDTQYF
>TRBV18|TRBJ2-3
CASSPTKGPDTQYF
>TRBV15|TRBJ2-3
CATSRDPAGTDTQYF
>TRBV20-1|TRBJ2-7
CSARDFRQVSYEQYF
>TRBV20-1|TRBJ1-2
CSATKQEDYGYTF
>TRBV28|TRBJ1-6
CASNPPNNSPLHF
>TRBV12-3/TRBV12-4|TRBJ2-7
CASSLGSGGTTYEQYF
>TRBV7-9|TRBJ1-2
CASSLGVKYGYTF
>TRBV20-1|TRBJ1-2
CSAARGPNYGYTF
>TRBV6-2/TRBV6-3|TRBJ2-1
CASRDSTYNEQFF
>TRBV7-9|TRBJ2-7
CASSLAGHGPYEQYF
>TRBV28|TRBJ2-6
CASSPLEAGANVLTF
>TRBV6-2/TRBV6-3|TRBJ2-7
CAGRWDRSYEQYF
>TRBV2|TRBJ2-5
CASSRGEGKETQYF
>TRBV7-2|TRBJ2-7
CASSPKGSGRPYEQYF
>TRBV6-6|TRBJ2-7
CASSITRSSYEQYF
>TRBV4-3|TRBJ1-4
CASSLWALDEKLFF
>TRBV2|TRBJ1-2
CASSGGAKNGYTF
>TRBV29-1|TRBJ1-6
CSVSETYNSPLHF
>TRBV6-1|TRBJ1-5
CASSENRGVINQPQHF
>TRBV7-9|TRBJ2-1
CVTRGPRGEQFF
>TRBV6-2/TRBV6-3|TRBJ2-5
CASGRVLEETQYF
>TRBV5-1|TRBJ2-5
CASSLAAVASGQETQYF
>TRBV6-2/TRBV6-3|TRBJ1-2
CASSLPPEYGYTF
>TRBV2|TRBJ2-5
CASLIAEKAGTQYF
>TRBV7-6|TRBJ2-7
CASSPERGLGEQYF
>TRBV15|TRBJ2-3
CATSRDETDTQYF
>TRBV6-6|TRBJ1-2
CASSYPGEGAYGYTF
>TRBV7-3|TRBJ2-1
CASSLELAGERFF
>TRBV29-1|TRBJ2-3
CSVEDVRGGRDTQYF
>TRBV15|TRBJ2-1
CATSRDIRVNEQFF
>TRBV6-2/TRBV6-3|TRBJ2-3
CASSTRTTVTDTQYF
>TRBV5-1|TRBJ2-4
CASSAGQTKNIQYF
>TRBV27|TRBJ1-2
CASYGGRGAYGYTF
>TRBV7-2|TRBJ2-4
CASSLVGAAQGGNIQYF
>TRBV4-3|TRBJ2-5
CASSPTPGTSRETQYF
>TRBV7-2|TRBJ2-1
CASSADSRGAVEQFF
>TRBV12-3/TRBV12-4|TRBJ2-4
CASSPSGGGGNIQYF
>TRBV5-6|TRBJ2-5
CASRQGLAGVETQYF
>TRBV9|TRBJ2-1
CASSPGGGYANERFF
>TRBV6-6|TRBJ1-2
CASSYQDANYGYTF
>TRBV10-1|TRBJ2-7
CASSELAGGTYEQYF
>TRBV4-2|TRBJ2-5
CASSQDERTSGGAGPETQYF
>TRBV7-6|TRBJ2-3
CASRESQASGTQYF
>TRBV7-4|TRBJ2-7
CASSLRDRPPEQYF